Given below is one TCR beta chain in context. This clone's antigen is unknown. Qualities for individual bases were not recorded, and no much larger clone is one base off. The Qiagen DNeasy kit was used to extract genomic DNA both from unsorted PBMCs and from the negatively selected CD4+ and CD8+ fractions. Amplification of TCR beta CDR3 regions was done by immunoSEQ multiplex PCR with primers that anneal to V and J segments. Amplification bias was minimized using a synthetic immune receptor repertoire, and residual bias was removed computationally after sequencing. In the original analysis: Repertoire diversity was quantified as the Shannon entropy index using custom Python scripts. Unsorted, CD4+ and CD8+ repertoires were examined separately, except in combined analyses, for which CD4+ and CD8+ sequences were merged in silico. Clonal expansion was defined as at least a 2-fold frequency increase after treatment relative to C1D1, with a pseudocount of 0.5 for undetected baseline clones. Singleton clones were defined as clones with 0 or 1 copy at C1D1, and non-singleton clones were defined as clones with 2 or more copies. Clones expanded in unsorted samples were annotated as CD4+, CD8+ or unknown by matching protein sequences in sorted samples from the same patient. Wilcoxon tests on paired samples were used to test diversity changes from C1D1 to C4D1. Drawn from immuneACCESS, this table holds only the in-frame rearrangements with V and J called that TCRdb kept. Clones are partly lost; checked studies trace under half to an unresolved V gene and leave the rest unexplained. That table gives V, J and clone size, and the DNA gave D and trimming. For this sample the table gives tens of thousands of clones, of which about 80% were detected only once. The top ten clones comprise around 18% of the sample.

The entry originates in a study of PD-1 blockade in classical Hodgkin lymphoma (dated by TCRdb to 2020 to 2021). Notes on the research overall: Nivolumab dosing was 3 mg/kg intravenously every 2 weeks, continuing until either disease progression or unacceptable toxicity. The study used TCR beta sequencing and CyTOF to define a peripheral blood immune signature of response to PD-1 blockade in classical Hodgkin lymphoma.

Overall study results and their limits: Trial patients achieving complete response had baseline diversity similar to newly diagnosed patients, whereas partial responders and progressors had significantly lower diversity. CD4+ but not CD8+ TCR diversity rose significantly by C4D1 (p=0.0027 vs p=0.16), most apparent in complete responders (p=0.02). Only a single clinical trial cohort was studied, and what caused the repertoire differences, possibly disease activity or prior therapy, remained undefined. Newly diagnosed patients were reported to have lower baseline TCR diversity than healthy donors, and relapsed/refractory patients were reported to have lower baseline TCR diversity still. Patients starting nivolumab less than 1 year after ASCT had lower diversity and were excluded from later analyses to avoid confounding by immune reconstitution.

For CDR1 and CDR2, the germline V gene lists MNHEY and SVGAGI. Trimming takes 4 bases from V and 7 bases from J, and the germline ends sit 19 bases apart. Counted from cysteine to phenylalanine, this CDR3 has 15 amino acids. The CDR3 DNA has 45 bases and is translated from base 1. The sample's time point label, in plain terms: cycle 4 day 1 (C4D1), after 5 to 7 weeks of nivolumab. All trial patients had relapsed after autologous stem cell transplantation, with cohorts A, B and C differing in prior brentuximab vedotin exposure. The trial cohort comprised 56 patients with relapsed/refractory classical Hodgkin lymphoma whose best overall responses were complete response, partial response or progressive disease. In the multi-cohort phase II CheckMate 205 trial, trial patients received single-agent nivolumab. An independent review committee assessed best overall response by applying the 2007 International Working Group response criteria. Trial PBMCs were collected immediately before nivolumab initiation (C1D1) and during therapy at cycle 2 day 1 and cycle 4 day 1. Peripheral blood was collected in 8 mL Vacutainer Cell Preparation Tubes, from which PBMCs were isolated by centrifugation and then cryopreserved.

Sequences were derived from peripheral blood mononuclear cells (PBMCs), sampled before the fourth cycle of nivolumab. The chain couples TRBV6-5 to TRBJ1-2; the D gene remains uncertain. The receptor comes from a human donor with classical Hodgkin lymphoma. In nucleotides, the sequence is TGTGCCAGCAGTTCTATACCCGGAGGGTCGGGTGGCTACACCTTC. Its translation is CASSSIPGGSGGYTF.